This is a list of T cell receptor beta chains from one sample in a study of siplizumab effects on memory and regulatory T cells. Generated by immunoSEQ multiplex PCR, the TCRdb table keeps only in-frame clones and is missing some. The sample comprises 11,000 to 15,000 clones, around 49% of which are singletons, and 7.5% to 10% rests with the top ten. These receptors' antigens are unknown. The sample was CFSE-low (dividing) CD4+ T cells sorted from an allogeneic mixed lymphocyte reaction. Receptors originate from a human donor in good health; the cells came from an allogeneic mixed lymphocyte reaction. Each CDR3 is given with its conserved first and last residue. A row's size may be missing; if present it is once, few, many or a size class.

v_call	clone_size	cdr3_aa
TRBV7-2	.	CASSLGYRGTFYGYTF
TRBV5-4	.	CASSLGQGQETQYF
TRBV15	.	CATSAPGQRYARGAQYF
TRBV15	few	CATSRDLMTGGWETQYF
TRBV6-5	.	CASSYSTEQFF
TRBV18	once	CASSTRQGTDTQYF
TRBV11-2	medium-sized	CASSLGAGYPGYGYTF
TRBV18	.	CASSPPGLRGEAFF
TRBV6-5	.	CASSSRQGMNTEAFF
TRBV15	few	CATSRDPQETQYF
TRBV19	.	CASSVGTVYGYTF
TRBV5-8	once	CASSLGTSARTDTQYF
TRBV7-9	.	CASSVARTGAAFF
TRBV7-2	.	CASSLAVYEQYF
TRBV18	.	CASSLNTAGANTGELFF
TRBV7-9	medium-sized	CASSSRGGNNEQFF
TRBV7-2	few	CASSLDRVENTIYF
TRBV7-3	.	CASSPSPYEQYF
TRBV7-3	.	CASSSVAGGAVDTQYF